These T cell receptor beta chains were read from a single sample in a study of blood T cell repertoires in COVID-19. Sequenced by immunoSEQ multiplex PCR; TCRdb stores in-frame clones only, minus some. The data contain approximately 120,000 clones, approximately 84% of them seen just once; the ten biggest clones take up about 6.6%. The source material was peripheral blood. These receptors were taken from a woman between 45 and 65 years old with acute or convalescent COVID-19. Both conserved end residues are part of each CDR3. The D gene is left open where the match is weak. Some rows mark clone size as missing; the rest say once, few, many or name a class of expanded clone.

CDR3nt: TGTGCCAGCAAAAGACAGAGCTATGGCTACACCTTC
CDR3aa: CASKRQSYGYTF
abundance: NA
v_gene: TRBV2
d_gene: NA
j_gene: TRBJ1-2

CDR3nt: TGTGCCAGCAGCTTGAGACCGGGCGGGGGAAACACCATATATTTT
CDR3aa: CASSLRPGGGNTIYF
abundance: NA
v_gene: TRBV5-6
d_gene: NA
j_gene: TRBJ1-3

CDR3nt: TGTGCCAGCCGACAGGGGGACCCCCTCCCTAACACCGGGGAGCTGTTTTTT
CDR3aa: CASRQGDPLPNTGELFF
abundance: NA
v_gene: TRBV9
d_gene: TRBD1
j_gene: TRBJ2-2

CDR3nt: TGTGCCAGCAGCGTAGTCCCCCCACAGGGGCCCTATGGCTACACCTTC
CDR3aa: CASSVVPPQGPYGYTF
abundance: NA
v_gene: TRBV9
d_gene: TRBD1
j_gene: TRBJ1-2

CDR3nt: TGTGCCAGCAGCGGAATCATAGCCACTGAAGCTTTCTTT
CDR3aa: CASSGIIATEAFF
abundance: once
v_gene: TRBV2
d_gene: NA
j_gene: TRBJ1-1

CDR3nt: TGTGCCAGTAGTATTCACGACCCGGGATCCCTGATAAGCAAGCCCCAGCATTTT
CDR3aa: CASSIHDPGSLISKPQHF
abundance: few
v_gene: TRBV19
d_gene: NA
j_gene: TRBJ1-5

CDR3nt: TGTGCCAGTAGCAGGGACAGATTCTATGGCTACACCTTC
CDR3aa: CASSRDRFYGYTF
abundance: NA
v_gene: TRBV19
d_gene: TRBD1
j_gene: TRBJ1-2

CDR3nt: TGCGCCAGCAGCTTCGGACAGGGGAACACTGAAGCTTTCTTT
CDR3aa: CASSFGQGNTEAFF
abundance: once
v_gene: TRBV5-1
d_gene: TRBD1
j_gene: TRBJ1-1

CDR3nt: TGTGCCAGCAGCTTAGCGGGGCGGCCCAGCTCTGGAAACACCATATATTTT
CDR3aa: CASSLAGRPSSGNTIYF
abundance: few
v_gene: TRBV7-2
d_gene: NA
j_gene: TRBJ1-3

CDR3nt: TGTGCCAGCAGCAGACAGGGGAAATCGGCTGGAAACACCATATATTTT
CDR3aa: CASSRQGKSAGNTIYF
abundance: NA
v_gene: TRBV13
d_gene: TRBD1
j_gene: TRBJ1-3

CDR3nt: TGTGCCAGCAGCGGGACTTCTCAAGAGACCCAGTACTTC
CDR3aa: CASSGTSQETQYF
abundance: NA
v_gene: TRBV6-5
d_gene: NA
j_gene: TRBJ2-5

CDR3nt: TGTGCTAGCAGTCAGGGTGGTGGAAACACCATATATTTT
CDR3aa: CASSQGGGNTIYF
abundance: NA
v_gene: TRBV12-5
d_gene: NA
j_gene: TRBJ1-3

CDR3nt: TGCAGCGTCGCTCTCAGGGCGGCAGAGCAGTACTTC
CDR3aa: CSVALRAAEQYF
abundance: once
v_gene: TRBV29-1
d_gene: NA
j_gene: TRBJ2-7

CDR3nt: TGCGCCAGCAGCCAAGTCCCCGGGACAGTTAAAGCGGGTAGGCTGGGCACTGAAGCTTTCTTT
CDR3aa: CASSQVPGTVKAGRLGTEAFF
abundance: few
v_gene: TRBV4-1
d_gene: TRBD1
j_gene: TRBJ1-1

CDR3nt: TGTGCCATCAGTACAGGCCTAGCGGGGGGGGACACCGGGGAGCTGTTTTTT
CDR3aa: CAISTGLAGGDTGELFF
abundance: few
v_gene: TRBV10-3
d_gene: TRBD2
j_gene: TRBJ2-2

CDR3nt: TGTGCCACTAGGGGCGTTGGAACTGAAGCTTTCTTT
CDR3aa: CATRGVGTEAFF
abundance: NA
v_gene: TRBV24-1
d_gene: NA
j_gene: TRBJ1-1

CDR3nt: TGTGCCAGCAGCCTATTCATCGGGGTCGAGCAGTACTTC
CDR3aa: CASSLFIGVEQYF
abundance: NA
v_gene: TRBV3-1/TRBV3-2
d_gene: NA
j_gene: TRBJ2-7

CDR3nt: TGTGCCAGCCATTCACAGGGGGTTTACACTGAAGCTTTCTTT
CDR3aa: CASHSQGVYTEAFF
abundance: NA
v_gene: TRBV19
d_gene: TRBD1
j_gene: TRBJ1-1

CDR3nt: TGTGCCAGTAAAAAACCGGGACTAGCGAGGGACAATGAGCAGTTCTTC
CDR3aa: CASKKPGLARDNEQFF
abundance: NA
v_gene: TRBV19
d_gene: TRBD2
j_gene: TRBJ2-1

CDR3nt: TGTGCCAGCAGCCATTCGGGGACTAGCGGAGTCCTGGAGCAGTTCTTC
CDR3aa: CASSHSGTSGVLEQFF
abundance: NA
v_gene: TRBV3-1/TRBV3-2
d_gene: TRBD2
j_gene: TRBJ2-1

CDR3nt: TGTGCCAGCACTCAACAGGGGGTGTTTGGATCACCCCTCCACTTT
CDR3aa: CASTQQGVFGSPLHF
abundance: NA
v_gene: TRBV27
d_gene: TRBD1
j_gene: TRBJ1-6

CDR3nt: TGTGCCATCAGTGCAGGGGGACGGTTGGGCGGCTACACCTTC
CDR3aa: CAISAGGRLGGYTF
abundance: NA
v_gene: TRBV10-3
d_gene: TRBD1
j_gene: TRBJ1-2

CDR3nt: TGCGCCAGCAGCTTGTTGGGACAGGGGTTTGAAGCTTTCTTT
CDR3aa: CASSLLGQGFEAFF
abundance: NA
v_gene: TRBV5-1
d_gene: TRBD1
j_gene: TRBJ1-1

CDR3nt: TGTGCCAGCAGTGAATTTCGCATAGCCGAAGCTTTCTTT
CDR3aa: CASSEFRIAEAFF
abundance: NA
v_gene: TRBV6-4
d_gene: NA
j_gene: TRBJ1-1

CDR3nt: TGTGCCAGCAGCCCCTCGCGGGTTACCGTCTATGGCTACACCTTC
CDR3aa: CASSPSRVTVYGYTF
abundance: few
v_gene: TRBV7-2
d_gene: NA
j_gene: TRBJ1-2

CDR3nt: TGTGCCAGCAGCAGGACAGGGAAGGGGAACACCGGGGAGCTGTTTTTT
CDR3aa: CASSRTGKGNTGELFF
abundance: NA
v_gene: TRBV5-6
d_gene: TRBD1
j_gene: TRBJ2-2

CDR3nt: TGTGCCAGCAGTGAAAGATGGGTGGGTCAGGATGGCTACACCTTC
CDR3aa: CASSERWVGQDGYTF
abundance: once
v_gene: TRBV6-1
d_gene: NA
j_gene: TRBJ1-2

CDR3nt: TGTGCCAGCAGCCAAGTAGCGGGGGGCTACTACAATGAGCAGTTCTTC
CDR3aa: CASSQVAGGYYNEQFF
abundance: NA
v_gene: TRBV3-1/TRBV3-2
d_gene: TRBD2
j_gene: TRBJ2-1

CDR3nt: TGTGCCAGCAGCGAAGGGACAGGGGAGGGTGAAAAACTGTTTTTT
CDR3aa: CASSEGTGEGEKLFF
abundance: NA
v_gene: TRBV5-8
d_gene: TRBD1
j_gene: TRBJ1-4

CDR3nt: TGCGCCAGCAGCTTAGGAGGGATCGGGAGTAATTCACCCCTCCACTTT
CDR3aa: CASSLGGIGSNSPLHF
abundance: NA
v_gene: TRBV5-1
d_gene: NA
j_gene: TRBJ1-6

CDR3nt: TGTGCCAGCAGCGTAGAAGGAGATCCAGCCCAGCCCCAGCATTTT
CDR3aa: CASSVEGDPAQPQHF
abundance: NA
v_gene: TRBV9
d_gene: NA
j_gene: TRBJ1-5

CDR3nt: TGCGCCAGCAGCTTGGCCGAGGGAATCACTGAAGCTTTCTTT
CDR3aa: CASSLAEGITEAFF
abundance: once
v_gene: TRBV5-1
d_gene: NA
j_gene: TRBJ1-1

CDR3nt: TGTGCCAGCAGCCAGGGGGATCATTCACCCCTCCACTTT
CDR3aa: CASSQGDHSPLHF
abundance: NA
v_gene: TRBV12-3/TRBV12-4
d_gene: TRBD1
j_gene: TRBJ1-6

CDR3nt: TGTGCCAGTAGCCTAGACAGGGTGGGCTATGGCTACACCTTC
CDR3aa: CASSLDRVGYGYTF
abundance: NA
v_gene: TRBV19
d_gene: TRBD1
j_gene: TRBJ1-2

CDR3nt: TGTGCCAGCAGCGGACCGAGGACAGGGCGGACAGATACGCAGTATTTT
CDR3aa: CASSGPRTGRTDTQYF
abundance: once
v_gene: TRBV5-4
d_gene: TRBD1
j_gene: TRBJ2-3

CDR3nt: TGTGCCAGCAGGACTAGCGGGGGACTTGTTGGGACAGATACGCAGTATTTT
CDR3aa: CASRTSGGLVGTDTQYF
abundance: NA
v_gene: TRBV6-4
d_gene: TRBD2
j_gene: TRBJ2-3

CDR3nt: TGTGCCAGCAGTTTTCGGGACAGGGAAGCTTTCTTT
CDR3aa: CASSFRDREAFF
abundance: NA
v_gene: TRBV12-3/TRBV12-4
d_gene: TRBD1
j_gene: TRBJ1-1

CDR3nt: TGTGCCAGCAGGGACAGATCATTGGGCTACACCTTC
CDR3aa: CASRDRSLGYTF
abundance: NA
v_gene: TRBV5-8
d_gene: NA
j_gene: TRBJ1-2

CDR3nt: TGTGCCAGCAGCTTAAGGACAGAGAACACTGAAGCTTTCTTT
CDR3aa: CASSLRTENTEAFF
abundance: NA
v_gene: TRBV5-4
d_gene: NA
j_gene: TRBJ1-1

CDR3nt: TGTGCCAGCAGCGTAGGTAGCGCTTGGGATGAGCAGTTCTTC
CDR3aa: CASSVGSAWDEQFF
abundance: NA
v_gene: TRBV9
d_gene: NA
j_gene: TRBJ2-1

CDR3nt: TGTGCCAGCAGGACGGACTTCGGAGTCCTCCACTTT
CDR3aa: CASRTDFGVLHF
abundance: NA
v_gene: TRBV6-5
d_gene: NA
j_gene: TRBJ1-6

CDR3nt: TGTGCCAGCAGTGAATACGACAGGGTGAACACTGAAGCTTTCTTT
CDR3aa: CASSEYDRVNTEAFF
abundance: few
v_gene: TRBV6-1
d_gene: TRBD1
j_gene: TRBJ1-1

CDR3nt: TGTGCCAGCAGTTTGCAGGGGGCCAGGACACAGCCCCAGCATTTT
CDR3aa: CASSLQGARTQPQHF
abundance: NA
v_gene: TRBV27
d_gene: TRBD1
j_gene: TRBJ1-5

CDR3nt: TGTGCCAGCAGCTTTCTACAGGTCCAGTCTAACTATGGCTACACCTTC
CDR3aa: CASSFLQVQSNYGYTF
abundance: NA
v_gene: TRBV7-9
d_gene: NA
j_gene: TRBJ1-2

CDR3nt: TGTGCCAGTAGTGAACAGGTTAACACTGAAGCTTTCTTT
CDR3aa: CASSEQVNTEAFF
abundance: NA
v_gene: TRBV19
d_gene: NA
j_gene: TRBJ1-1

CDR3nt: TGCGCCACCATAAGGACAGGGGGAGATGAAAAACTGTTTTTT
CDR3aa: CATIRTGGDEKLFF
abundance: NA
v_gene: TRBV10-2
d_gene: TRBD1
j_gene: TRBJ1-4

CDR3nt: TGCGCCAGCAGCCTCGGAACAGGGGCTACCACTGAAGCTTTCTTT
CDR3aa: CASSLGTGATTEAFF
abundance: NA
v_gene: TRBV5-1
d_gene: TRBD1
j_gene: TRBJ1-1

CDR3nt: TGTGCCAGCAGCCGCCGCCACAACATAAACAGTCGCAGCAACTATGGCTACACCTTC
CDR3aa: CASSRRHNINSRSNYGYTF
abundance: NA
v_gene: TRBV7-9
d_gene: NA
j_gene: TRBJ1-2

CDR3nt: TGCGCCAGCAGCTTGGGAGGACTAGCGGGGGGGCTAGGAGATACGCAGTATTTT
CDR3aa: CASSLGGLAGGLGDTQYF
abundance: NA
v_gene: TRBV5-1
d_gene: TRBD2
j_gene: TRBJ2-3

CDR3nt: TGTGCCAGCAGCCCGACAGCTTCCCTTGAAGCTTTCTTT
CDR3aa: CASSPTASLEAFF
abundance: NA
v_gene: TRBV7-3
d_gene: NA
j_gene: TRBJ1-1

CDR3nt: TGTGCCAGCAGTGAAGCCCCAGGGGGACAGGGGGCCGACACTGAAGCTTTCTTT
CDR3aa: CASSEAPGGQGADTEAFF
abundance: NA
v_gene: TRBV2
d_gene: TRBD1
j_gene: TRBJ1-1

CDR3nt: TGTGCCAGCAGTTACGGGGCAGGGATCTATAATTCACCCCTCCACTTT
CDR3aa: CASSYGAGIYNSPLHF
abundance: NA
v_gene: TRBV6-5
d_gene: NA
j_gene: TRBJ1-6

CDR3nt: TGTGCCAGCAGACCATCAACTAGCGGGGGAACAGATACGCAGTATTTT
CDR3aa: CASRPSTSGGTDTQYF
abundance: NA
v_gene: TRBV4-2
d_gene: TRBD2
j_gene: TRBJ2-3